This T cell receptor beta chain was captured by sequencing in a study of OX40 agonist ivuxolimab in advanced cancers. General study findings and limits: In general, CD8+ T cells held more expanded clones than CD4+ did, on average. Some of the lowest clonal expansion was seen in partial responders at 0.1-3.0 mg/kg.

Measured with immunoSEQ multiplex PCR; TCRdb has only the in-frame clones, and not every one. In the table there are tens of thousands of clones, about 90% of which are singletons. This clone was recorded only once. Its matching antigen is unknown. The germline CDR1 and CDR2 sequences are SGDLS and YYNGEE. The CDR3 totals 13 residues. V lost 0 bases and J 7 bases, leaving 8 bases between the germline ends. This rearrangement joins TRBV9 to TRBJ2-1, with no clear D. The TCR sequence derives from an adult with an advanced solid tumor such as melanoma, head and neck, liver or kidney cancer. The specimen comprised CD4+ or CD8+ T cells sorted from blood, sampled in a trial of the OX40 agonist ivuxolimab. The CDR3 region is CASSVAEENEQFF. In DNA form, the CDR3 reads TGTGCCAGCAGCGTAGCCGAGGAAAATGAGCAGTTCTTC.